Sequencing of this T cell receptor (beta chain) was carried out in a study of vaccination effects on CD4 cells after COVID-19 (dated by TCRdb to 2021 to 2024). A note on the overall study: Participants received two doses of either the BNT162b2 or the mRNA-1273 mRNA SARS-CoV-2 vaccine. In both COVID-19 convalescent patients and infection-naive vaccine recipients, the study compared SARS-CoV-2 spike-specific CD4+ TCR repertoires from before mRNA vaccination with those from after it. Altogether, some 11 COVID-19 convalescent patients and a few SARS-CoV-2-naive healthy vaccine recipients made up the full study. The Oncomine TCR Beta short-read assay on an Illumina iSeq 100 was used to sequence cultures from other donors in the study. Results and caveats for the whole study, not just this receptor: In healthy vaccine recipients, vaccine-induced clones were almost all SARS-CoV-2 mono-reactive, with only 1 of 255 cross-reactive with common cold coronaviruses. The study was limited by a small number of convalescent patients and lacked early post-infection timepoints. At late post-vaccination timepoints, both infection-induced and vaccine-induced clones showed marked clonal contraction, consistent with waning T cell responses.

In the ViraFEST assay, PBMC were stimulated with viral peptide pools, and TCR sequencing was then used to find antigen-specific CD4+ T cell clonotypes based on their expansion. After around eleven days of culture, CD4+ T cells were isolated with the EasySep CD4+ T cell isolation kit. Negative nucleocapsid antibody results before and after vaccination confirmed that the healthy vaccine recipients had no prior SARS-CoV-2 infection. Some 2 million PBMC per well were cultured with 8.5 to 10 ug/ml peptides in IMDM containing approximately 4.7% human AB serum, approximately 9.9 IU/ml IL-2 and gentamicin. On days 3 and 7, half of the culture medium was replaced with fresh IL-2-containing medium. Unless noted otherwise, every peptide stimulation condition was cultured in triplicate wells. PBMC were separated from whole blood using Ficoll-Paque Plus gradient centrifugation and were then either cryopreserved at -140C or used fresh. Overlapping peptide pools spanned the spike proteins of SARS-CoV-2 and the common cold coronaviruses HCoV-NL63, HCoV-OC43 and HCoV-229E. The QIAamp micro DNA kit was used to extract genomic DNA from the cultured CD4+ T cells.

A note on this clone: Its antigen has not been determined. No much larger clone exists at a distance of one base, and base qualities are not known.

The library was generated by the immunoSEQ multiplex PCR assay. DNA from the cultured and isolated CD4+ T cells underwent TCR beta CDR3 sequencing. Processing in the source paper ran as follows. Non-productive TCR sequences were removed, reads were trimmed to the CDR3 region, and CDR3s of at least 7 amino acids were retained. Antigen-specific clonotypes were identified using the MANAFEST web app by comparison of expansion in peptide wells against reference cultures. To be called positive, a clone needed expansion at FDR<0.05 compared with the reference and with all other wells, an odds ratio greater than 5, and a frequency greater than 0.1% in two replicate wells. A clonotype was called cross-reactive if it was significantly expanded both in SARS-CoV-2 spike wells and in at least one common cold coronavirus spike condition. Using the stringdist R package, CDR3 similarity was measured by Levenshtein distance, and unrooted trees were constructed with ape in R 3.6.1. This is the immuneACCESS table as TCRdb keeps it, with only in-frame sequences that have V and J called. A part of the clones is gone; compared with another copy, unresolved V genes explain less than half, and the rest is unexplained. For V, J and clone size, that table is used; D and trimming come from the DNA. This sample has tens of thousands of clones in its table, and around 74% of those were observed once. The ten largest clones capture around 1.5% of the sample.

Material: CD4+ T cells from PBMCs cultured with HCoV-229E spike peptides, obtained before COVID-19 vaccination. Interpreted using the paper, the cell subset or site label stands for: HCoV-229E spike overlapping peptide pool stimulation. The sequence came from a human donor who received a COVID-19 vaccine.

The DNA is TGCAGCGTTGTGTGGAGGGTTGGCACTGAAGCTTTCTTT. Translated, it reads CSVVWRVGTEAFF. The chain links TRBV29-1 with TRBJ1-1, with the D gene not clear enough to name. Spanning cysteine to phenylalanine, the CDR3 consists of 13 amino acids. Only the CDR3 portion is preserved as DNA: 39 bases, with reading frame beginning at the first base. Deletion took 4 bases off V and 4 bases off J, with a span of 13 bases between the germline ends. CDR1 and CDR2, looked up from the germline V gene, are SQVTM and ANQGSEA.